The T cell receptor beta chain under discussion was sequenced for a study of identical twins. Study-wide findings and caveats: Abundant beta clonotypes from cord blood bore fewer insertions; memory repertoires lacked this pattern. Twin pairs' shared out-of-frame alpha sequences were enriched in low generation probability.

This clonotype was recorded at least ten times. Its cognate antigen is unknown. TCRdb passed the 5' RACE reads through MiXCR, listing each CDR3 protein once. The table has 1.5 million to 2 million distinct CDR3 sequences, about 31% seen once. From germline, CDR1 is LGHNA and CDR2 YNFKEQ. The CDR3 runs 14 residues. Trimming removed 0 bases at V and 4 bases at J, with 9 bases between. This chain connects TRBV4-2 to TRBJ2-5; D is uncertain. The source is a newborn girl in good health. Sequencing used cord blood. The CDR3, as DNA: TGTGCCAGCAGCCAAGAAAGGGCTGGAGAGACCCAGTACTTC. The encoded protein is CASSQERAGETQYF.